The entry that follows covers one T cell receptor beta chain sequence. These data come from a study of blood T cell repertoires in COVID-19. The data were produced by immunoSEQ multiplex PCR, yet TCRdb's version contains in-frame clones alone and is incomplete. The sample lists about 440,000 clones; approximately 90% were seen once. This sequence was found in a woman aged 25 to 39 with acute or convalescent COVID-19. The sequencing input was peripheral blood.

CDR3 sequence (DNA): TGTGCCAGCAGTTTTGGGGGGGATGGGAAAAAACTGTTTTTT. Protein: CASSFGGDGKKLFF. The chain employs TRBV28 and TRBJ1-4; weak D call: TRBD1 (5 bases). CDR1 is MDHEN, CDR2 SYDVKM, per germline. The V end lost 3 bases, the J end lost 9 bases, and 14 bases lay between the germline ends. This CDR3 region has 14 residues.